This is a list of T cell receptor beta chains from one sample in a study of blood T cell repertoires in COVID-19. Clones were read by immunoSEQ multiplex PCR, and TCRdb kept only the in-frame ones, dropping some. The sample has about 260,000 clones; approximately 79% are singletons. The sequencing sample was made of PBMCs or T cells enriched from blood (not recorded which). The receptor source for this set is a man aged 25-45 years with acute COVID-19. CDR3s include the opening cysteine and the closing phenylalanine or tryptophan. Fields, in order: J gene, clone size, V gene, D gene, CDR3 DNA, CDR3 protein. The D gene is left open where the match is weak. A clone size is listed for some rows: how often the clone was seen (once, few, many), or a class if it is expanded.

J: TRBJ1-6; size: -; V: TRBV14; D: TRBD1; DNA: TGTGCCAGCAGCCAGGCCGGCCCCGGGACAGGGCTAAGAAATTCACCCCTCCACTTT; CDR3: CASSQAGPGTGLRNSPLHF
J: TRBJ1-2; size: -; V: TRBV11-3; D: TRBD1; DNA: TGTGCCAGCAGCTTAGATGGGTCCGGGACAGGGCACAACACCTTC; CDR3: CASSLDGSGTGHNTF
J: TRBJ2-2; size: -; V: TRBV19; D: TRBD1; DNA: TGTGCCAGTAGTAGGGTCGGGACAGCCAATCCCGGGGAGCTGTTTTTT; CDR3: CASSRVGTANPGELFF
J: TRBJ1-3; size: -; V: TRBV19; D: -; DNA: TGTGCCAGTAGTCGATCAGGGTCTTCTGGAAACACCATATATTTT; CDR3: CASSRSGSSGNTIYF
J: TRBJ2-1; size: many; V: TRBV6-4; D: TRBD2; DNA: TGTGCCAGCAGTGACCTAGCGGGAGGGAGCAATGAGCAGTTCTTC; CDR3: CASSDLAGGSNEQFF
J: TRBJ2-3; size: -; V: TRBV28; D: -; DNA: TGTGCCAGCAGTTCTCCGGCAGGGGTTACAGATACGCAGTATTTT; CDR3: CASSSPAGVTDTQYF
J: TRBJ2-2; size: few; V: TRBV6-2/TRBV6-3; D: TRBD2; DNA: TGTGCCAGCAGTTATTATCGGGAGGGCCCGTACACCGGGGAGCTGTTTTTT; CDR3: CASSYYREGPYTGELFF
J: TRBJ1-1; size: -; V: TRBV2; D: -; DNA: TGTGCCAGCAGCGAGGGCTTCCTTTCTTTCTTT; CDR3: CASSEGFLSFF
J: TRBJ1-4; size: -; V: TRBV27; D: -; DNA: TGTGCCAGCAGTTTAAGGAGGGTAGGGAATGAAAAACTGTTTTTT; CDR3: CASSLRRVGNEKLFF
J: TRBJ2-1; size: once; V: TRBV12-3/TRBV12-4; D: TRBD2; DNA: TGTGCCAGCAGTGCGGGAGTCGAGCAGTTCTTC; CDR3: CASSAGVEQFF
J: TRBJ2-2; size: -; V: TRBV7-2; D: TRBD2; DNA: TGTGCCAGGCCTCGAGCGGGAACTACCGGGGAGCTGTTTTTT; CDR3: CARPRAGTTGELFF
J: TRBJ1-5; size: -; V: TRBV4-1; D: -; DNA: TGCGCCAGCAGCCAAGATGAAGGGGTCCAGCCCCAGCATTTT; CDR3: CASSQDEGVQPQHF
J: TRBJ1-6; size: -; V: TRBV30; D: -; DNA: TGTGCCTGGAGTTCCCCTGGGGGGGTTCGGTCACCCCTCCACTTT; CDR3: CAWSSPGGVRSPLHF
J: TRBJ2-5; size: -; V: TRBV11-2; D: TRBD1; DNA: TGTGCCAGCAGCTTAGCCGGACAGGCGGAGACCCAGTACTTC; CDR3: CASSLAGQAETQYF
J: TRBJ2-5; size: -; V: TRBV29-1; D: -; DNA: TGCAGCGTTATTCCTAGCGCACGCGAGACCCAGTACTTC; CDR3: CSVIPSARETQYF
J: TRBJ2-1; size: -; V: TRBV29-1; D: -; DNA: TGCAGCGTTTCGATAGTATACAATGAGCAGTTCTTC; CDR3: CSVSIVYNEQFF
J: TRBJ1-2; size: -; V: TRBV29-1; D: -; DNA: TGCAGCGTTGCACTAACGGCCAGCCATAACACCTTC; CDR3: CSVALTASHNTF
J: TRBJ2-1; size: -; V: TRBV23-1; D: TRBD1; DNA: TGCGCCAGCAGTCATCCGGCGGGACAGGTGGGCAATGAGCAGTTCTTC; CDR3: CASSHPAGQVGNEQFF
J: TRBJ1-3; size: -; V: TRBV25-1; D: TRBD1; DNA: TGTGCCAGCAGTGGGACAGGACCCTCCACCATATATTTT; CDR3: CASSGTGPSTIYF
J: TRBJ1-2; size: few; V: TRBV5-6; D: -; DNA: TGTGCCAGCAGTCTTGGACAAGGGGACTATGGCTACACCTTC; CDR3: CASSLGQGDYGYTF
J: TRBJ1-5; size: -; V: TRBV19; D: TRBD1; DNA: TGTGCCAGTAGTCCACAGACAGGGAAGCCCCAGCATTTT; CDR3: CASSPQTGKPQHF
J: TRBJ2-2; size: -; V: TRBV5-1; D: -; DNA: TGCGCCAGCAGTCCAGGCCGGGGCACCGGGGAGCTGTTTTTT; CDR3: CASSPGRGTGELFF
J: TRBJ2-3; size: once; V: TRBV28; D: TRBD2; DNA: TGTGCCAGCTTCCCGGGGGGGGGAGATACGCAGTATTTT; CDR3: CASFPGGGDTQYF
J: TRBJ2-5; size: -; V: TRBV6-5; D: TRBD2; DNA: TGTGCCAGCAGACCTAGCGGGGTGCAAGAGACCCAGTACTTC; CDR3: CASRPSGVQETQYF
J: TRBJ1-6; size: -; V: TRBV6-5; D: -; DNA: TGTGCCAGCAGTTACTTTCGGAGCTCCTATAATTCACCCCTCCACTTT; CDR3: CASSYFRSSYNSPLHF
J: TRBJ1-1; size: -; V: TRBV5-1; D: -; DNA: TGTGCCAGCAGCCCCAGGGACTTGGGGAACACTGAAGCTTTCTTT; CDR3: CASSPRDLGNTEAFF
J: TRBJ2-2; size: -; V: TRBV28; D: TRBD1; DNA: TGTGCCAGCCTGGGACAGCTTACCGGGGAGCTGTTTTTT; CDR3: CASLGQLTGELFF
J: TRBJ2-2; size: -; V: TRBV9; D: -; DNA: TGTGCCAGCAGCGCCCGAGGGGGGGCCGGGGAGCTGTTTTTT; CDR3: CASSARGGAGELFF
J: TRBJ2-1; size: -; V: TRBV25-1; D: TRBD2; DNA: TGTGCCAGCATCGGCAGAATGGGACTAGCGGGGGGGAATGAGCAGTTCTTC; CDR3: CASIGRMGLAGGNEQFF
J: TRBJ1-6; size: -; V: TRBV27; D: -; DNA: TGTGCCAGCAGTTTATTCGGGAGCTCCTATAATTCACCCCTCCACTTT; CDR3: CASSLFGSSYNSPLHF
J: TRBJ2-1; size: -; V: TRBV30; D: TRBD2; DNA: TGTGCCTCGTATCGTCTAGCGGGAGGTGGGCAGTTCTTC; CDR3: CASYRLAGGGQFF
J: TRBJ1-6; size: -; V: TRBV2; D: TRBD1; DNA: TGTGCCAGCAGCCGACAGGGCCCTAATTCACCCCTCCACTTT; CDR3: CASSRQGPNSPLHF
J: TRBJ1-5; size: -; V: TRBV12-3/TRBV12-4; D: TRBD1; DNA: TGTGCCAGCTCCCAGGGGGAGCCCCAGCATTTT; CDR3: CASSQGEPQHF
J: TRBJ1-5; size: -; V: TRBV28; D: -; DNA: TGTGCCAGCATTTCGGGAAAATATCAGCCCCAGCATTTT; CDR3: CASISGKYQPQHF
J: TRBJ2-1; size: few; V: TRBV5-4; D: -; DNA: TGTGCCAGCAGCTTTCCGGGTAGCTCCTACAATGAGCAGTTCTTC; CDR3: CASSFPGSSYNEQFF
J: TRBJ1-2; size: few; V: TRBV6-5; D: TRBD1; DNA: TGTGCCAGCAGAACGGGACAGGGCAACTATGGCTACACCTTC; CDR3: CASRTGQGNYGYTF
J: TRBJ1-4; size: -; V: TRBV18; D: -; DNA: TGTGCCAGCTCACCATCCGGGACACAAAAACTGTTTTTT; CDR3: CASSPSGTQKLFF
J: TRBJ1-2; size: -; V: TRBV30; D: TRBD1; DNA: TGTGCCTGGAGGCCGGACAGGAATGGCTACACCTTC; CDR3: CAWRPDRNGYTF
J: TRBJ1-6; size: -; V: TRBV18; D: -; DNA: TGTGCCAGCTCACCTGAGGGGCAGGGGTCACCCCTCCACTTT; CDR3: CASSPEGQGSPLHF
J: TRBJ2-1; size: many; V: TRBV10-1; D: TRBD2; DNA: TGCGCCAGCAGTGAGTCCCGTCCTTGGCGGGGGAACAATGAGCAGTTCTTC; CDR3: CASSESRPWRGNNEQFF